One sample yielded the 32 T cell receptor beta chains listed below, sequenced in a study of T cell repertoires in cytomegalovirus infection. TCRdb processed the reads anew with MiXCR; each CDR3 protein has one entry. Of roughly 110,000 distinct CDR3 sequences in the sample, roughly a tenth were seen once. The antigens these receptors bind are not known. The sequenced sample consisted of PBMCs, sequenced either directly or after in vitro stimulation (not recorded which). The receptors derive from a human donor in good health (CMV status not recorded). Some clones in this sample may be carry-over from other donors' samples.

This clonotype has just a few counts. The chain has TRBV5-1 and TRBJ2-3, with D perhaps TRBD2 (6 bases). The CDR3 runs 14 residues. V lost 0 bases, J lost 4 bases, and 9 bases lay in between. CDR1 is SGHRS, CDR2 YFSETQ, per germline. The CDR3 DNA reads TGCGCCAGCAGCTTGGGGACGGGAGCAGATACGCAGTATTTT. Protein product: CASSLGTGADTQYF.

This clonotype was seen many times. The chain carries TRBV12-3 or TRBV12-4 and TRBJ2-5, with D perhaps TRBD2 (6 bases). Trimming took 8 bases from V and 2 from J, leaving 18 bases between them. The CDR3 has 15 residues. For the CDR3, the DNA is TGTGCCAGCTGCCCCCGTGGCGGGACTCAAGAGACCCAGTACTTC. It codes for CASCPRGGTQETQYF.

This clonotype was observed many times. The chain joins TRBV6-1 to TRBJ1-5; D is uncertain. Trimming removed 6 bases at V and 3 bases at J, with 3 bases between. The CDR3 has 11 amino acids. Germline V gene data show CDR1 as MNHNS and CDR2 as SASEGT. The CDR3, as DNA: TGTGCCAGCAGCTTCAATCAGCCCCAGCATTTT. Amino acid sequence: CASSFNQPQHF.

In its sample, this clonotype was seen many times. The CDR3 loop is CASRRKREGTNEQFF. Here the CDR3 DNA reads TGTGCCAGCAGACGCAAGCGGGAGGGCACCAATGAGCAGTTCTTC. The chain is built from TRBV12-3 or TRBV12-4 and TRBJ2-1; 10 bases fit TRBD2. Germline trimming cut 6 bases from V and 6 bases from J; bases unmatched to any gene: 8. The CDR3 totals 15 residues.

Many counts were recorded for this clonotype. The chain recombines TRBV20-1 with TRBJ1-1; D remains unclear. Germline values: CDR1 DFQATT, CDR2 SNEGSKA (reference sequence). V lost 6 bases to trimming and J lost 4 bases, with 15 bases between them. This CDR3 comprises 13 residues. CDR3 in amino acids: CSAPKDGGTEAFF. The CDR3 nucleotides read TGCAGTGCCCCCAAGGATGGAGGCACTGAAGCTTTCTTT.

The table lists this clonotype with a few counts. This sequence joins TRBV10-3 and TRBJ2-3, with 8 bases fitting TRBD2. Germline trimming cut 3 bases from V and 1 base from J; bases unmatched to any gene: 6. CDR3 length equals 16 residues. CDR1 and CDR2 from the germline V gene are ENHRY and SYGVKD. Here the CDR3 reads CAISDNSGDRTDTQYF. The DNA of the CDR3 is TGTGCCATCAGTGATAATAGCGGGGACCGCACAGATACGCAGTATTTT.

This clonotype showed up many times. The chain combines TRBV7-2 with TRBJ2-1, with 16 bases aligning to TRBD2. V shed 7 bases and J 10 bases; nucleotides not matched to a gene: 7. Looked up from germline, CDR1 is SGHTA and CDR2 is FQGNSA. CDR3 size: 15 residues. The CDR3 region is CASKQGLAGGGEQFF. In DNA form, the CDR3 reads TGTGCCAGCAAACAGGGACTAGCGGGAGGGGGCGAGCAGTTCTTC.

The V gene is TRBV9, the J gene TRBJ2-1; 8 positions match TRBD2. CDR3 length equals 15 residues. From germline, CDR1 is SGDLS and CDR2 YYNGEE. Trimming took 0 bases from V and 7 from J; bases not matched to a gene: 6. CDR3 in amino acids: CASSVVAGGANEQFF. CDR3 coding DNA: TGTGCCAGCAGCGTAGTTGCCGGGGGGGCAAATGAGCAGTTCTTC. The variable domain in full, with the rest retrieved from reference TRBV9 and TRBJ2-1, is DSGVTQTPKHLITATGQRVTLRCSPRSGDLSVYWYQQSLDQGLQFLIQYYNGEERAKGNILERFSAQQFPDLHSELNLSSLELGDSALYFCASSVVAGGANEQFFGPGTRLTVL.

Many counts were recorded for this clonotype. In DNA, the CDR3 is TGTGCCAGCAGTCAAGACAGGAACTATGGCTACACCTTC. Protein sequence: CASSQDRNYGYTF. This sequence joins TRBV6-2 or TRBV6-3 and TRBJ1-2, with D possibly TRBD1 on 6 matching bases. The CDR3 is 13 residues long. The germline gives CDR1 MNHEY, CDR2 SVGEGT. The V gene lost 5 bases and the J gene lost 2 bases, with 9 bases spanning the gap.

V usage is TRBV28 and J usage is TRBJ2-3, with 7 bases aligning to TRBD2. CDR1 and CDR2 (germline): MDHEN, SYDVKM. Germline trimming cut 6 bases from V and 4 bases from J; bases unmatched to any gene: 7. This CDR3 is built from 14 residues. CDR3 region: CASRKRGFADTQYF. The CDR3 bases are TGTGCCAGCAGAAAGCGGGGTTTTGCAGATACGCAGTATTTT.

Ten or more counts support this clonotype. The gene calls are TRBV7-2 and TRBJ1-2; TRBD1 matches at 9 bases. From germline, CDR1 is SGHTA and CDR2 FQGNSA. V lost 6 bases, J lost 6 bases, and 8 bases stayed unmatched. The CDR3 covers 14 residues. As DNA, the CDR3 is TGTGCCAGCAGGACAGGGGGGGATCCCGATGGCTACACCTTC. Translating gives CASRTGGDPDGYTF.

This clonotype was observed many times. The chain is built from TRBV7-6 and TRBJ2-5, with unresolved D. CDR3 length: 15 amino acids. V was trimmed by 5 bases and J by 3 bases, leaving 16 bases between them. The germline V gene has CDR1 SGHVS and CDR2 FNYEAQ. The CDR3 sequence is CASSPRPGPKETQYF. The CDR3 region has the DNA TGTGCCAGCAGCCCGAGACCAGGTCCGAAAGAGACCCAGTACTTC.

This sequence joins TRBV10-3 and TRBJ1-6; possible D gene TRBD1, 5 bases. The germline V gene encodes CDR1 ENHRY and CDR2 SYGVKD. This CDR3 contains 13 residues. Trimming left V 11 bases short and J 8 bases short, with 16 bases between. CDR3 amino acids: CAVSGKWDSPLHF. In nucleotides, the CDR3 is TGTGCCGTATCAGGGAAGTGGGATTCACCCCTCCACTTT.

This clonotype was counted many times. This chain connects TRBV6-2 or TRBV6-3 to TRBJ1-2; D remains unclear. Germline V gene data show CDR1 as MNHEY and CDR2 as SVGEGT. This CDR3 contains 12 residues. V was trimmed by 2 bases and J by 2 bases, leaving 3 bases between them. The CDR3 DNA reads TGTGCCAGCAGTTACAGCAACTATGGCTACACCTTC. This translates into CASSYSNYGYTF.

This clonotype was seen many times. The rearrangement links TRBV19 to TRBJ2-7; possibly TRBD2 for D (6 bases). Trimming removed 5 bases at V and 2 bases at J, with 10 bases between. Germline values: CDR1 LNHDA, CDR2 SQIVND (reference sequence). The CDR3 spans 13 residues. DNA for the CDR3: TGTGCCAGTAGTCGGGACTCAGCCTACGAGCAGTACTTC. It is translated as CASSRDSAYEQYF.

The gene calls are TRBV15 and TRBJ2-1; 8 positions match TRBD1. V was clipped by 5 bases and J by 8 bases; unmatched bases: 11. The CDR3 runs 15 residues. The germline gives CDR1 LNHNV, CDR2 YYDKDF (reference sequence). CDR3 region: CATSGTGSKWHEQFF. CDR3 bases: TGTGCCACCAGCGGGACAGGATCTAAATGGCATGAGCAGTTCTTC. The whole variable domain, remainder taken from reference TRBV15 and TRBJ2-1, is DAMVIQNPRYQVTQFGKPVTLSCSQTLNHNVMYWYQQKSSQAPKLLFHYYDKDFNNEADTPDNFQSRRPNTSFCFLDIRSPGLGDTAMYLCATSGTGSKWHEQFFGPGTRLTVL.

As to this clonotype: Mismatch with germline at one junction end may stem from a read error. The CDR3: CASRHEREGSWTQNF. The CDR3 DNA follows: TGCGCCAGCAGGCACGAAAGGGAAGGGAGTTGGACCCAGAACTTC. The V gene is TRBV10-2, the J gene TRBJ2-5; TRBD2 is a possible D gene (5 bases). The CDR3 has 15 amino acids. Germline V CDR1 and CDR2: WSHSY, SAAADI.

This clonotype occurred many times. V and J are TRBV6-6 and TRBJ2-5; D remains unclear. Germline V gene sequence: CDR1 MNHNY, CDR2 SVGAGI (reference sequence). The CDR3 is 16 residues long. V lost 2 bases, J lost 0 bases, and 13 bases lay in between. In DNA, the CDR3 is TGTGCCAGCAGTTACCTAGACCAGACGTACCAAGAGACCCAGTACTTC. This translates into CASSYLDQTYQETQYF.

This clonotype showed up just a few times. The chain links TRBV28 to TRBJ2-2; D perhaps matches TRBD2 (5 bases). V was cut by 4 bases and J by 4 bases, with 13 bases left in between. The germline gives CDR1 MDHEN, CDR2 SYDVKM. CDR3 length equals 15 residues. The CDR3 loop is CASSSGYSSTGELFF. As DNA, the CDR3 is TGTGCCAGCAGTTCGGGATATTCGAGCACCGGGGAGCTGTTTTTT.

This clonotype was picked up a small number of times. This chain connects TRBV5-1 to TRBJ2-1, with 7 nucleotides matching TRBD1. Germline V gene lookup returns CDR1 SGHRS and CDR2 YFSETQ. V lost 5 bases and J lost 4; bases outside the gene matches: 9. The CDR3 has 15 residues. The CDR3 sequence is CASRTDGTAYNEQFF. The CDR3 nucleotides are TGCGCCAGCAGGACGGACGGGACAGCTTACAATGAGCAGTTCTTC.

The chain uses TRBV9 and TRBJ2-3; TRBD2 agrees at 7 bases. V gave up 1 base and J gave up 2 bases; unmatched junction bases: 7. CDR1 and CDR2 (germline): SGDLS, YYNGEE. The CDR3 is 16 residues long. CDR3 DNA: TGTGCCAGCAGCGTAAGGGGCGGGAGAGACACAGATACGCAGTATTTT. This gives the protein CASSVRGGRDTDTQYF.

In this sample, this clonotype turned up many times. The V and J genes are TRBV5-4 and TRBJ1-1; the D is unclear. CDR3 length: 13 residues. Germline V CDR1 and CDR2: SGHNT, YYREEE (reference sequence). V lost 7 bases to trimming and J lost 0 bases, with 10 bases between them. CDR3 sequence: CASQTDVNTEAFF. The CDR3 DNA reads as TGTGCCAGCCAAACGGACGTGAACACTGAAGCTTTCTTT.

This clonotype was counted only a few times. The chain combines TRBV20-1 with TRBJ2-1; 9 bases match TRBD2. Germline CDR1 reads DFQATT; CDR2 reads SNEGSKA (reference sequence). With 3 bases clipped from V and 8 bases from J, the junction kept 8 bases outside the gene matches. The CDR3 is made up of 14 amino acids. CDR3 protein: CSASGLAGRDEQFF. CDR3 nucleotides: TGCAGTGCTAGTGGGCTAGCGGGGCGGGATGAGCAGTTCTTC.

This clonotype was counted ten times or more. As DNA, the CDR3 is TGTGCCAGCAGTCTAGGGACGGGCCGCACCCAGTACTTC. Translation gives CASSLGTGRTQYF. The chain recombines TRBV12-3 or TRBV12-4 with TRBJ2-5; the D gene could be TRBD1 or TRBD2 (5 bases each). The CDR3 consists of 13 residues. The ends were cut back, 5 bases at V and 8 bases at J, with 15 bases in the middle.

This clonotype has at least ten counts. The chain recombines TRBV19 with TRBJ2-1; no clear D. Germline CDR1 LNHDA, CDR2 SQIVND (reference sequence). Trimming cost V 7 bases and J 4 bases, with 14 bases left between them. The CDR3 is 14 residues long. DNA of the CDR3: TGTGCCAGTAAATTTACCGTGGGGTACAATGAGCAGTTCTTC. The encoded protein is CASKFTVGYNEQFF.

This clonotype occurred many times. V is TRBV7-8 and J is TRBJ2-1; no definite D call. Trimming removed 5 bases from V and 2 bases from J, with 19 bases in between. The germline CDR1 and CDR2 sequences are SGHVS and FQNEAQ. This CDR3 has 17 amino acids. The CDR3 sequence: CASSRYSAANPYNEQFF. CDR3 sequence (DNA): TGTGCCAGCAGCCGATACTCGGCGGCTAACCCCTACAATGAGCAGTTCTTC.

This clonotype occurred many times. Here the CDR3 DNA reads TGCGCCAGCAGCCAAGAGGGTCTTTGGGGGAGCGTAGCGGGAGTAGCATACAATGAGCAGTTCTTC. It specifies CASSQEGLWGSVAGVAYNEQFF. The chain has TRBV4-3 and TRBJ2-1; 9 positions agree with TRBD2. The V and J ends lost 0 bases and 4 bases, in that order; junction bases with no gene match: 22. Germline CDR1 and CDR2: LGHNA and YSLEER. This CDR3 region has 22 residues.

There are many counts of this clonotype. In nucleotides, the CDR3 is TGTGCCAGCAGTTTTTCCCCCCAGCCCCAGCATTTT. Its translation is CASSFSPQPQHF. V is TRBV28 and J is TRBJ1-5; no clear D gene. V lost 3 bases to trimming and J lost 7 bases, with 7 bases between them. This CDR3 is built from 12 residues. Germline assignment: CDR1 MDHEN and CDR2 SYDVKM.

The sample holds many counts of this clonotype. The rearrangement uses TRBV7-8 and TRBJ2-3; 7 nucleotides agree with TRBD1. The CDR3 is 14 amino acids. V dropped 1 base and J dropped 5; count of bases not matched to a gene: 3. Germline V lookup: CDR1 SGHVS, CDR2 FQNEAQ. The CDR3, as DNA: TGTGCCAGCAGCTTAGTGGCAGGGGGAGATACGCAGTATTTT. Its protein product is CASSLVAGGDTQYF.

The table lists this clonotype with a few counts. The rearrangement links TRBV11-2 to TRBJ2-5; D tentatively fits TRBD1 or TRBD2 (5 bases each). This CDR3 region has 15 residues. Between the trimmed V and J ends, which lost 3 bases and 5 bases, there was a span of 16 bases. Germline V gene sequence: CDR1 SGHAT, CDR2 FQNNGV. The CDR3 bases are TGTGCCAGCAGCTTCGGGACCGGACCTGGGGAGACCCAGTACTTC. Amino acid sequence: CASSFGTGPGETQYF.

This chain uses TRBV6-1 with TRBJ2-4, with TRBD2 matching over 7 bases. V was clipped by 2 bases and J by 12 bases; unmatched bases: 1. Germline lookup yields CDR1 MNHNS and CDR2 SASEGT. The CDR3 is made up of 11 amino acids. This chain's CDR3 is CASSERDYQYF. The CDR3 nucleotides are TGTGCCAGCAGTGAACGGGACTATCAGTACTTC.

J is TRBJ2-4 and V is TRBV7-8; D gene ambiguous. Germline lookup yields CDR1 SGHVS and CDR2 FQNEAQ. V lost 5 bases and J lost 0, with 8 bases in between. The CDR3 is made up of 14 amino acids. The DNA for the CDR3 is TGTGCCAGCAGCAATCAAATAGCCAAAAACATTCAGTACTTC. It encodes CASSNQIAKNIQYF.